This T cell receptor beta chain stems from a study of T-cell memory formation after mild COVID-19. The study's findings and limits: Contracting CD4+ clones lay largely in CM and EM, with CD8+ ones residing in EMRA. Second-wave clones reaching peak frequency on day 37 lacked confirmed SARS-CoV-2 specificity.

TCRdb re-analysed the 5' RACE reads in MiXCR, keeping a single row per CDR3 protein. The table shows 450,000 to 650,000 distinct CDR3 sequences, with just over 20% occurring only once. The CDR3 consists of 15 residues. Germline V gives CDR1 SGHRS, CDR2 YFSETQ. Trimming removed 4 bases from V and 4 bases from J, with 17 bases in between. Comment on this clonotype: Its specificity is unknown.

V usage is TRBV5-1 and J usage is TRBJ1-2; D remains unclear. The receptor comes from an adult woman who had mild COVID-19 (a few samples of this study predate the infection). Cell type and time point are not known. Sequencing used PBMCs or a T cell subset sorted from them (not recorded which). In DNA, the CDR3 is TGCGCCAGCAGCCCAGCCCCCGGAGTGGGCTATGGCTACACCTTC. Its translation is CASSPAPGVGYGYTF.